The 30 T cell receptor beta chains below all came from one sample that was sequenced in a study of blood T cell repertoires in COVID-19. The protocol was immunoSEQ multiplex PCR, while the TCRdb copy is restricted to in-frame clones and leaves out a portion. The sample shows some 300,000 clones, around nine tenths of them seen only once. The specimen was peripheral blood. The source is a woman in her twenties or thirties with COVID-19, enrolled during active disease.

The chain uses TRBV11-2 and TRBJ2-5; 8 nucleotides agree with TRBD1. The V gene's germline CDR1 is SGHAT and CDR2 FQNNGV. The CDR3 contains 17 residues. After removal of 4 bases from V and 0 bases from J, the junction contained 10 bases not matched to a gene. CDR3 nucleotide sequence: TGTGCCAGCAGCTATGGGCAGGGGGCTCGGTACCAAGAGACCCAGTACTTC. Translated: CASSYGQGARYQETQYF.

This rearrangement joins TRBV6-5 to TRBJ1-1; D might be TRBD1 (5 bases). From germline, CDR1 is MNHEY and CDR2 SVGAGI. Trimming removed 2 bases at V and 6 bases at J, with 7 bases between. This CDR3 spans 12 amino acids. This chain's CDR3 is CASSYQGAEAFF. The CDR3 DNA follows: TGTGCCAGCAGTTACCAAGGGGCTGAAGCTTTCTTT.

The chain combines TRBV19 with TRBJ2-1; 12 bases fit TRBD2. Looked up from germline, CDR1 is LNHDA and CDR2 is SQIVND (reference sequence). The CDR3 sequence is 14 residues long. V lost 5 bases to trimming and J lost 8 bases; unmatched junction nucleotides: 4. This CDR3 is CASSFTSGGYEQFF. CDR3 sequence (DNA): TGTGCCAGTAGTTTCACTAGCGGGGGGTATGAGCAGTTCTTC.

The rearrangement links TRBV30 to TRBJ1-2, with 7 bases that match TRBD1. Germline V CDR1 and CDR2: GTSNPN, SVGIG (reference sequence). The CDR3 consists of 13 residues. Here the CDR3 reads CAHNNYRGYGYTF. CDR3 nucleotides: TGTGCGCACAATAATTACAGGGGCTACGGCTACACCTTC. Combining the CDR3 with reference TRBV30 and TRBJ1-2 gives the whole variable domain SQTIHQWPATLVQPVGSPLSLECTVEGTSNPNLYWYRQAAGRGLQLLFYSVGIGQISSEVPQNLSASRPQDRQFILSSKKLLLSDSGFYLCAHNNYRGYGYTFGSGTRLTVV.

The chain is built from TRBV9 and TRBJ2-7; TRBD2 matches at 10 bases. Unmatched junction bases numbered 4, after V lost 4 bases and J lost 3 bases. The germline gives CDR1 SGDLS, CDR2 YYNGEE. The CDR3 runs 14 residues. CDR3: CASSPSGGDYEQYF. The CDR3 bases are TGTGCCAGCAGCCCGAGCGGGGGGGACTACGAGCAGTACTTC.

The chain links TRBV5-4 to TRBJ1-1; D perhaps matches TRBD1 (5 bases). The CDR3 has 16 residues. CDR1 is SGHNT, CDR2 YYREEE, per germline (reference sequence). V was shortened by 3 bases and J by 0 bases, with 15 bases between the two germline ends. The CDR3 DNA reads TGTGCCAGCAGCTCACCTCGGGGCGGGGTGAACACTGAAGCTTTCTTT. Its protein is CASSSPRGGVNTEAFF.

The chain joins TRBV18 to TRBJ2-2; 7 bases map to TRBD1. From germline, CDR1 is KGHSH and CDR2 LQKENI. CDR3 length equals 15 residues. Trimming took 3 bases from V and 4 from J; bases not matched to a gene: 5. CDR3 sequence reads: CASSPLTGSTGELFF. The CDR3 DNA is TGTGCCAGCTCACCGCTGACAGGGTCCACCGGGGAGCTGTTTTTT.

This clone was found once. CDR3 DNA: TGTGCCAGTACCCCTCTGGGGGGGTTCGCTGAAGCTTTCTTT. As protein: CASTPLGGFAEAFF. V gene TRBV19 combines with J gene TRBJ1-1; D might be TRBD1 (5 bases). V gave up 7 bases and J gave up 6 bases, with 18 bases separating them. The CDR3 spans 14 residues. Germline lookup yields CDR1 LNHDA and CDR2 SQIVND (reference sequence).

The chain is built from TRBV19 and TRBJ1-2; 9 nucleotides line up with TRBD1. Germline CDR1 LNHDA, CDR2 SQIVND (reference sequence). The CDR3 totals 14 residues. V lost 5 bases and J lost 6; bases outside the gene matches: 7. CDR3 coding DNA: TGTGCCAGTAGTTTCCGGACAGGGGAAGATGGCTACACCTTC. Its translation is CASSFRTGEDGYTF.

CDR3 sequence reads: CASGLAGFGANVLTF. As DNA, the CDR3 is TGTGCCAGCGGACTAGCGGGGTTTGGGGCCAACGTCCTGACTTTC. The rearrangement joins TRBV6-5 to TRBJ2-6; 12 bases line up with TRBD2. This CDR3 contains 15 residues. Germline V gene lookup returns CDR1 MNHEY and CDR2 SVGAGI. V gave up 8 bases and J gave up 3 bases; unmatched junction bases: 2.

This clone was seen only once. The rearrangement uses TRBV7-6 and TRBJ1-5, with D possibly TRBD1 on 5 matching bases. Deletions cut 5 bases from V and 4 bases from J, with 18 bases between. CDR1 and CDR2 (germline): SGHVS, FNYEAQ. The CDR3 sequence is 16 residues long. The CDR3 coding sequence is TGTGCCAGCAGCGCCGATCTTTCGTCAGGGAATCAGCCCCAGCATTTT. Protein product: CASSADLSSGNQPQHF.

The chain carries TRBV7-6 and TRBJ2-1; perhaps TRBD1 as D (6 bases). CDR3 length: 15 residues. Germline V gene data show CDR1 as SGHVS and CDR2 as FNYEAQ. V lost 1 base and J lost 0, with 7 bases in between. The chain's CDR3 is CASSLVDSSYNEQFF. Written as DNA, the CDR3 is TGTGCCAGCAGCTTAGTGGACAGCTCCTACAATGAGCAGTTCTTC.

The V call is TRBV6-5, the J call TRBJ1-1; 8 nucleotides match TRBD1. V dropped 6 bases and J dropped 5; count of bases not matched to a gene: 5. Germline lookup yields CDR1 MNHEY and CDR2 SVGAGI. The CDR3 sequence is 13 residues long. CDR3 sequence reads: CASRFTGGTEAFF. CDR3 coding DNA: TGTGCCAGCAGGTTCACAGGGGGTACTGAAGCTTTCTTT.

This rearrangement joins TRBV25-1 to TRBJ2-5, with 11 positions matching TRBD2. Looked up from germline, CDR1 is MGHDK and CDR2 is SYGVNS. This CDR3 has 14 amino acids. Trimming cost V 7 bases and J 2 bases; bases outside gene matches: 3. The CDR3: CASMLAGGQETQYF. CDR3 nucleotides: TGTGCCAGCATGCTAGCGGGGGGACAAGAGACCCAGTACTTC.

This chain joins TRBV9 and TRBJ1-2; D is uncertain. V dropped 3 bases and J dropped 2 bases, with 5 bases sitting between them. This CDR3 is built from 12 residues. CDR1 and CDR2 (germline): SGDLS, YYNGEE. CDR3 sequence (DNA): TGTGCCAGCAGCGGGCAGAACTATGGCTACACCTTC. As protein: CASSGQNYGYTF.

The V call is TRBV7-9, the J call TRBJ1-2, with 8 bases that match TRBD1. Trimming removed 3 bases from V and 8 bases from J; junction bases left unmatched: 5. Per the germline V gene, CDR1 is SEHNR and CDR2 is FQNEAQ (reference sequence). This CDR3 has 13 residues. CDR3 DNA sequence: TGTGCCAGCAGCTTGCAACAGGGGGGCGGCTACACCTTC. Protein product: CASSLQQGGGYTF.

The chain uses TRBV7-2 and TRBJ2-7; D unresolved. Per the germline V gene, CDR1 is SGHTA and CDR2 is FQGNSA. The CDR3 runs to 11 residues. V lost 4 bases and J lost 3, with 4 bases in between. The DNA of the CDR3 is TGTGCCAGCAGCTCCCACTACGAGCAGTACTTC. Encoded protein: CASSSHYEQYF.

This clone was observed a single time. The gene calls are TRBV5-1 and TRBJ2-5, with TRBD2 identical over 11 bases. The CDR3 loop spans 15 amino acids. CDR1 and CDR2 (germline): SGHRS, YFSETQ. J lost 0 bases, V lost 7 bases, and 5 bases had no gene match. The DNA for the CDR3 is TGCGCCAGCCGACTAGCGGGATCCAACCAAGAGACCCAGTACTTC. Amino acid sequence: CASRLAGSNQETQYF.

On this clone: Additional DNA sequences in this sample encode the identical CDR3. The chain uses TRBV5-5 and TRBJ1-2; D remains unclear. The germline V gene has CDR1 SGHKS and CDR2 YYEKEE (reference sequence). CDR3 length: 13 amino acids. V was cut by 0 bases and J by 1 base, with 4 bases left in between. The CDR3 nucleotides are TGTGCCAGCAGCTTGGGGAGTAACTATGGCTACACCTTC. Protein: CASSLGSNYGYTF.

The chain has TRBV27 and TRBJ2-4, with D perhaps TRBD2 (5 bases). The CDR3 spans 15 residues. Trimming removed 6 bases at V and 3 bases at J, with 15 bases between. Germline CDR1 is MNHEY and CDR2 is SMNVEV (reference sequence). The CDR3 nucleotides are TGTGCCAGCAGCGCAAGACTGGGGAGCAAAAACATTCAGTACTTC. It translates to CASSARLGSKNIQYF.

The V and J genes are TRBV6-5 and TRBJ1-1; unclear D gene. Germline V lookup: CDR1 MNHEY, CDR2 SVGAGI. The CDR3 is made up of 13 amino acids. V gave up 0 bases and J gave up 1 base, with 3 bases separating them. CDR3 sequence: CASSYSKNTEAFF. The CDR3 region has the DNA TGTGCCAGCAGTTACTCCAAGAACACTGAAGCTTTCTTT.

This clone appeared once. The chain carries TRBV7-9 and TRBJ1-2; weak D call: TRBD1 (6 bases). This CDR3 has 13 amino acids. Germline assignment: CDR1 SEHNR and CDR2 FQNEAQ (reference sequence). Trimming pared 0 bases from V and 6 bases from J, leaving 8 bases between. The DNA of the CDR3 is TGTGCCAGCAGCTTAGCTTCAGGGGATGGCTACACCTTC. It yields the protein CASSLASGDGYTF.

This clone was detected ten times or more. V is TRBV9 and J is TRBJ2-7; D perhaps matches TRBD1 (7 bases). Between the trimmed V and J ends, which lost 2 bases and 7 bases, there was a span of 13 bases. This CDR3 has 13 residues. Germline loops: CDR1 SGDLS, CDR2 YYNGEE. The CDR3 loop reads CASSVEGAGEQYF. CDR3 bases: TGTGCCAGCAGCGTGGAGGGGGCCGGAGAGCAGTACTTC.

The sample holds one count of this clone. The chain recombines TRBV27 with TRBJ1-4; TRBD1 matches 8 bases. The CDR3 has 15 residues. J gave up 3 bases and V 6 bases, and 6 bases lay outside the gene matches. Per germline, CDR1 MNHEY and CDR2 SMNVEV (reference sequence). The CDR3 loop reads CASSRTGQANEKLFF. The CDR3, as DNA: TGTGCCAGCAGCCGCACGGGACAGGCTAATGAAAAACTGTTTTTT.

This chain connects TRBV5-1 to TRBJ2-5; D is unresolved. The V end was cut by 4 bases, the J end by 7 bases, with 11 bases between. CDR1 and CDR2 (germline): SGHRS, YFSETQ. This CDR3 is built from 12 residues. Here the CDR3 reads CASSRPGVTQYF. For the CDR3, the DNA is TGCGCCAGCAGCCGTCCGGGTGTGACCCAGTACTTC.

The chain links TRBV6-6 to TRBJ1-4; 8 bases fit TRBD1. The CDR3 has 14 amino acids. Germline V gene lookup returns CDR1 MNHNY and CDR2 SVGAGI (reference sequence). The ends lost 6 bases at V and 6 bases at J; junction bases unmatched: 6. In DNA form, the CDR3 reads TGTGCCAGCAGACAGACAGGGGTCGATGAAAAACTGTTTTTT. This gives the protein CASRQTGVDEKLFF.

The genes are TRBV7-2 and TRBJ2-3, with D perhaps matching TRBD1 (5 bases). CDR1 and CDR2 from the germline V gene are SGHTA and FQGNSA. The V end was cut by 3 bases, the J end by 0 bases, with 10 bases between. The CDR3 is 15 residues long. The CDR3 loop reads CASSLGLPSTDTQYF. The CDR3 nucleotides read TGTGCCAGCAGCTTGGGGCTTCCGAGCACAGATACGCAGTATTTT.

The V gene is TRBV27, the J gene TRBJ1-1, with 12 bases lining up with TRBD1. The V and J ends lost 0 bases and 6 bases, in that order; junction bases with no gene match: 5. The CDR3 contains 16 residues. Germline V gene lookup returns CDR1 MNHEY and CDR2 SMNVEV (reference sequence). The CDR3 DNA sequence: TGTGCCAGCAGTTTATCGGGACAGGGGGCGCGGGCTGAAGCTTTCTTT. Its protein product is CASSLSGQGARAEAFF.

The chain employs TRBV5-6 and TRBJ1-2; D may be TRBD1 (6 bases). V gave up 4 bases and J gave up 4 bases, with 14 bases separating them. This CDR3 region has 14 residues. Germline CDR1 and CDR2: SGHDT and YYEEEE. CDR3 residues: CASSLRTGIYGYTF. Here the CDR3 DNA reads TGTGCCAGCAGCCTGAGAACAGGGATCTATGGCTACACCTTC.

The chain combines TRBV3-1 (or the pseudogene TRBV3-2) with TRBJ2-3; a possible D gene is TRBD2 (6 bases). The V gene's germline CDR1 is LGHDT and CDR2 YNNKEL (reference sequence). Trimming stripped 4 bases from V and 0 bases from J, with 8 bases between. The CDR3 loop spans 14 amino acids. CDR3 region: CASSRSGSTDTQYF. CDR3 DNA sequence: TGTGCCAGCAGCCGTAGCGGTAGCACAGATACGCAGTATTTT.